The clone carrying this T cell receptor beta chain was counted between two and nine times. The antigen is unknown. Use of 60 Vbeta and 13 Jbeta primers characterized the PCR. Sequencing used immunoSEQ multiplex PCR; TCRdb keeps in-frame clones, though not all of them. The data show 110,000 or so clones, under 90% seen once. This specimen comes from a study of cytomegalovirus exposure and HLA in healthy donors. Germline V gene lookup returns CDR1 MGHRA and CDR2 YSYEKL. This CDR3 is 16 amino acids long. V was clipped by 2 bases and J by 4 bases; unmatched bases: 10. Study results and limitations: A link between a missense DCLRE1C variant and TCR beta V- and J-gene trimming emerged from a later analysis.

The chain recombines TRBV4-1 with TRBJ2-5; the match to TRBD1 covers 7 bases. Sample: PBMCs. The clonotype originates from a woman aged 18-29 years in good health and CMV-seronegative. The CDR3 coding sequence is TGCGCCAGCAGCCAACCGTTGACAGGGTTAAGAGAGACCCAGTACTTC. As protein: CASSQPLTGLRETQYF.